This is a list of T cell receptor beta chains from one sample in a study of T-cell reconstitution after alpha-beta-depleted transplantation in children. TCRdb reanalysed the PCR reads using MiXCR and keeps one entry per CDR3 protein. Of around 190,000 distinct CDR3 sequences in the sample, about 7% are singletons; the top ten hold 5.5% to 6.5%. The input for sequencing was PBMCs, taken before TCRalphabeta/CD19-depleted stem cell transplant. The receptors stem from a boy younger than 10 with acute lymphoblastic leukemia, due to receive a stem cell transplant. The CDR3 runs from the conserved cysteine through the conserved F or W. A D gene is named only where the DNA matches it firmly. The size of a clone is reported for some rows only, either as once, few or many, or as a class for expanded clones.

TRBV5-6	TRBJ2-2	-	many	CASSSSGEWSTGELFF	TGTGCCAGCAGCTCTTCAGGGGAATGGAGCACCGGGGAGCTGTTTTTT
TRBV5-1	TRBJ2-3	-	many	CASSEPGLSTNTQYF	TGCGCCAGCAGCGAGCCGGGACTGAGCACAAATACGCAGTATTTT
TRBV28	TRBJ2-3	-	few	CASIPSGRDTQYF	TGTGCCAGCATTCCCTCCGGGCGGGATACGCAGTATTTT
TRBV20-1	TRBJ2-1	TRBD1	many	CSVAGTGGFYNEQFF	TGCAGTGTCGCCGGGACAGGGGGGTTTTACAATGAGCAGTTCTTC
TRBV5-1	TRBJ2-7	-	many	CASSHRTSYEQYF	TGCGCCAGCAGCCATCGCACCTCCTACGAGCAGTACTTC
TRBV28	TRBJ2-7	-	many	CASSAFRHHEQYF	TGTGCCAGCAGTGCCTTTCGCCACCACGAGCAGTACTTC
TRBV7-8	TRBJ2-4	TRBD1	many	CASSNGQGGNIQYF	TGTGCCAGCAGCAACGGACAGGGGGGAAACATTCAGTACTTC
TRBV5-6	TRBJ2-7	-	many	CASSLRPSEQYF	TGTGCCAGCAGTCTTCGTCCTTCCGAGCAGTACTTC
TRBV4-2	TRBJ2-7	-	-	CASSQGPDVYEQYF	TGTGCCAGCAGCCAAGGACCGGATGTATACGAGCAGTACTTC
TRBV20-1	TRBJ1-2	-	few	CSANRASYGYTF	TGCAGCGCCAACAGGGCTAGCTATGGCTACACCTTC
TRBV15	TRBJ1-2	-	-	CATSREPNPVYGGYTF	TGTGCCACCAGCAGAGAACCGAACCCCGTCTACGGAGGCTACACCTTC
TRBV4-2	TRBJ2-7	-	many	CASSPLRGGNEQYF	TGTGCCAGCAGCCCCCTTAGGGGGGGGAACGAGCAGTACTTC
TRBV19	TRBJ2-5	-	-	CASSPEQFQETQYF	TGTGCCAGTAGTCCTGAACAGTTCCAAGAGACCCAGTACTTC
TRBV29-1	TRBJ1-2	TRBD1	many	CSATDRVGSYGYTF	TGCAGCGCCACGGACAGGGTAGGGAGCTATGGCTACACCTTC
TRBV27	TRBJ2-3	TRBD2	many	CASSLSSGTTDTQYF	TGTGCCAGCAGTCTCTCTAGCGGGACCACAGATACGCAGTATTTT
TRBV28	TRBJ2-3	-	many	CASSLSGDTQYF	TGTGCCAGCAGTTTAAGTGGAGATACGCAGTATTTT
TRBV7-9	TRBJ2-3	-	many	CASSIGASTDTQYF	TGTGCCAGCAGCATAGGTGCTAGCACAGATACGCAGTATTTT
TRBV7-9	TRBJ2-7	-	many	CASSFHSSYEQYF	TGTGCCAGCAGCTTCCACAGCTCCTACGAGCAGTACTTC
TRBV12-3/TRBV12-4	TRBJ1-2	TRBD1	few	CASSGTGRHYGYTF	TGTGCCAGCAGTGGGACAGGGAGGCACTATGGCTACACCTTC
TRBV6-5	TRBJ2-2	-	many	CASSYEIPGNTGELFF	TGTGCCAGCAGTTATGAGATCCCAGGGAACACCGGGGAGCTGTTTTTT
TRBV9	TRBJ2-7	TRBD2	many	CASSAGTSGRNDEQYF	TGTGCCAGCAGCGCCGGGACTAGCGGGAGGAATGACGAGCAGTACTTC
TRBV29-1	TRBJ2-1	-	many	CSVVGGWRGPRNEQFF	TGCAGCGTTGTTGGGGGTTGGAGGGGGCCCCGGAATGAGCAGTTCTTC
TRBV6-1	TRBJ2-7	-	many	CASSEPGTSYEQYF	TGTGCCAGCAGTGAACCCGGGACCTCCTACGAGCAGTACTTC
TRBV28	TRBJ2-7	TRBD1	many	CASSFLGQDTYEQYF	TGTGCCAGCAGTTTTTTGGGACAGGACACCTACGAGCAGTACTTC
TRBV18	TRBJ1-1	-	few	CASSPRVPMNTEAFF	TGTGCCAGCTCACCACGGGTCCCTATGAACACTGAAGCTTTCTTT
TRBV7-2	TRBJ1-4	-	-	CASSPGPRNEKLFF	TGTGCCAGCAGCCCTGGGCCCCGTAATGAAAAACTGTTTTTT
TRBV5-8	TRBJ2-7	-	-	CASSSPGGEQYF	TGTGCCAGCAGTTCACCCGGGGGAGAGCAGTACTTC
TRBV29-1	TRBJ2-7	-	few	CSVGTGDLDEQYF	TGCAGCGTTGGAACGGGGGATTTGGACGAGCAGTACTTC
TRBV29-1	TRBJ2-3	-	many	CSAMDGVTYTQYF	TGCAGCGCCATGGACGGGGTCACTTATACGCAGTATTTT
TRBV20-1	TRBJ2-1	-	-	CSVPPLSSYNEQFF	TGCAGTGTTCCCCCACTAAGCTCCTACAATGAGCAGTTCTTC
TRBV6-2/TRBV6-3	TRBJ1-1	TRBD1	many	CASFGQANTEAFF	TGTGCCAGCTTCGGACAGGCGAACACTGAAGCTTTCTTT
TRBV20-1	TRBJ2-5	TRBD1	-	CSAEVQPGQGVQETQYF	TGCAGTGCTGAAGTCCAACCGGGACAGGGGGTGCAAGAGACCCAGTACTTC
TRBV29-1	TRBJ2-1	TRBD2	many	CSVEGRLAREQFF	TGCAGCGTTGAGGGGAGACTAGCCCGTGAGCAGTTCTTC
TRBV12-3/TRBV12-4	TRBJ1-2	-	-	CASTPGPGYTF	TGTGCCAGCACCCCGGGGCCTGGCTACACCTTC
TRBV7-8	TRBJ2-2	-	-	CASSLGIWANTGELFF	TGTGCCAGCAGCTTAGGGATCTGGGCGAACACCGGGGAGCTGTTTTTT
TRBV7-8	TRBJ1-5	-	-	CASSFDLVSNQPQHF	TGTGCCAGCAGCTTCGACCTTGTTAGCAATCAGCCCCAGCATTTT
TRBV4-2	TRBJ2-7	-	many	CASSQETRPYEQYF	TGTGCCAGCAGCCAAGAAACTAGACCATACGAGCAGTACTTC
TRBV28	TRBJ2-4	-	few	CASRAPVAGAKNIQYF	TGTGCCAGCAGAGCCCCCGTGGCGGGGGCCAAAAACATTCAGTACTTC
TRBV7-9	TRBJ2-1	-	many	CASSPGDEDASAYNEQFF	TGTGCCAGCAGCCCCGGAGACGAAGATGCCTCTGCTTACAATGAGCAGTTCTTC
TRBV7-2	TRBJ2-5	TRBD2	-	CASSYGLASETQYF	TGTGCCAGCAGCTACGGACTAGCGTCAGAGACCCAGTACTTC
TRBV2	TRBJ2-7	-	many	CATRGRPLFSYEQYF	TGTGCCACCCGGGGGCGACCCTTATTCTCCTACGAGCAGTACTTC
TRBV2	TRBJ2-1	-	many	CASTGGIHNEQFF	TGTGCCAGCACGGGCGGGATACACAATGAGCAGTTCTTC
TRBV6-5	TRBJ1-5	TRBD1	few	CASSYSPGTGSNQPQHF	TGTGCCAGCAGTTACTCACCCGGGACAGGGTCTAATCAGCCCCAGCATTTT
TRBV5-1	TRBJ2-1	-	many	CASSLQVYNEQFF	TGCGCCAGCAGCTTGCAGGTCTACAATGAGCAGTTCTTC
TRBV7-2	TRBJ2-7	-	many	CASSLLDSYEQYF	TGTGCCAGCAGCCTGCTAGACTCCTACGAGCAGTACTTC
TRBV6-1	TRBJ2-7	-	-	CASSPGIHEQYF	TGTGCCAGCAGTCCGGGCATCCACGAGCAGTACTTC
TRBV7-2	TRBJ1-2	TRBD1	many	CATARDSHYGYTF	TGTGCCACCGCCCGGGACAGTCACTATGGCTACACCTTC
TRBV29-1	TRBJ2-7	-	many	CSAWKGEQYF	TGCAGCGCTTGGAAGGGAGAGCAGTACTTC
TRBV11-2	TRBJ2-1	-	many	CASSQSPREQFF	TGTGCCAGCAGCCAAAGTCCCCGCGAGCAGTTCTTC
TRBV5-1	TRBJ1-1	TRBD1	few	CASSWDSGPWTEAFF	TGCGCCAGCAGCTGGGACAGTGGTCCTTGGACTGAAGCTTTCTTT
TRBV27	TRBJ2-7	TRBD1	-	CASSQDRFYEQYF	TGTGCCAGCAGTCAGGACAGGTTTTACGAGCAGTACTTC
TRBV6-5	TRBJ1-4	-	many	CASSYSVGQGEKLFF	TGTGCCAGCAGTTACTCGGTCGGCCAGGGGGAAAAACTGTTTTTT
TRBV2	TRBJ2-7	TRBD1	few	CARQGLGGYEQYF	TGTGCCAGACAGGGGTTAGGGGGCTACGAGCAGTACTTC
TRBV7-9	TRBJ1-6	-	few	CASSLGGGQGSPLHF	TGTGCCAGCAGCTTAGGAGGTGGGCAGGGCTCACCCCTCCACTTT
TRBV7-2	TRBJ1-5	TRBD1	many	CASAGTGLSQPQHF	TGTGCCAGCGCTGGGACAGGGCTGAGTCAGCCCCAGCATTTT
TRBV2	TRBJ1-2	-	-	CASSGRVNYGYTF	TGTGCCAGCAGTGGTAGGGTAAACTATGGCTACACCTTC
TRBV20-1	TRBJ1-5	-	many	CSARRGNSNQPQHF	TGCAGTGCTAGACGGGGTAATAGCAATCAGCCCCAGCATTTT
TRBV20-1	TRBJ1-5	-	many	CSARAGYQPQHF	TGCAGTGCTAGAGCCGGATATCAGCCCCAGCATTTT
TRBV5-1	TRBJ2-3	-	few	CASSLEGVPGTDTQYF	TGCGCCAGCAGCTTGGAAGGCGTGCCTGGGACAGATACGCAGTATTTT
TRBV20-1	TRBJ1-1	-	-	CSASRAGLNTEAFF	TGCAGTGCTAGTAGGGCAGGACTGAACACTGAAGCTTTCTTT